A single sample is the source of the 13 T cell receptor beta chains below, sequenced in a study of identical twins. Each CDR3 protein is one row after TCRdb ran MiXCR on the 5' RACE reads. The table has 450,000 or so distinct CDR3 sequences, approximately 17% seen once; the top ten hold roughly 12%. The specimen was naive T cells sorted from blood. These TCRs come from a man aged 50 to 60 in good health.

Only a few counts were recorded for this clonotype. The chain combines TRBV20-1 with TRBJ1-2, with TRBD1 matching 8 bases. There are 12 residues in the CDR3. Germline CDR1 is DFQATT and CDR2 is SNEGSKA (reference sequence). J lost 4 bases, V lost 2 bases, and 0 bases had no gene match. CDR3 loop: CSARTGGYGYTF. CDR3 nucleotide sequence: TGCAGTGCTAGAACAGGGGGCTATGGCTACACCTTC.

V gene TRBV4-2 combines with J gene TRBJ1-2, with D uncertain. Germline values: CDR1 LGHNA, CDR2 YNFKEQ. V gave up 1 base and J gave up 3 bases, with 6 bases separating them. This CDR3 contains 13 residues. CDR3 sequence: CASSQVNDYGYTF. In DNA form, the CDR3 reads TGTGCCAGCAGCCAAGTGAACGACTATGGCTACACCTTC.

The table lists this clonotype with many counts. Sequence at one end of the junction differs from germline and may be a read error. V usage is TRBV7-7 and J usage is TRBJ1-1; tentative D call: TRBD1 (5 bases). The CDR3 consists of 13 residues. Germline V gives CDR1 SSHAT, CDR2 FNYEAQ (reference sequence). This chain's CDR3 is CASSPTGWSEAFF. In nucleotides, the CDR3 is TGTGCTAGCAGCCCTACAGGTTGGTCTGAAGCTTTCTTT.

This clonotype has only a few counts. CDR3 bases: TGTGCCAGCAGCTTAGTGGGCAGGGCGGACTCACCCCTCCACTTT. Amino acids: CASSLVGRADSPLHF. The chain employs TRBV7-2 and TRBJ1-6; a possible D gene is TRBD1 (5 bases). V lost 1 base and J 10 bases, leaving 14 bases between the germline ends. Germline CDR1 and CDR2: SGHTA and FQGNSA. There are 15 residues in the CDR3.

This clonotype was seen only a few times. J is TRBJ2-7 and V is TRBV9; 7 nucleotides match TRBD2. Trimming took 4 bases from V and 6 from J; bases not matched to a gene: 10. The CDR3 has 14 amino acids. CDR1 is SGDLS and CDR2 is YYNGEE in the germline V gene. The CDR3 loop reads CASSIGLVGSEQYF. CDR3 bases: TGTGCCAGCAGCATCGGACTAGTAGGGAGCGAGCAGTACTTC. The full variable domain, rest sourced from reference TRBV9 and TRBJ2-7, is DSGVTQTPKHLITATGQRVTLRCSPRSGDLSVYWYQQSLDQGLQFLIQYYNGEERAKGNILERFSAQQFPDLHSELNLSSLELGDSALYFCASSIGLVGSEQYFGPGTRLTVT.

This clonotype was picked up a small number of times. CDR3 nucleotides: TGCGCCAGCAGCCCGGGACACCCTAACTATGGCTACACCTTC. Translated: CASSPGHPNYGYTF. The chain links TRBV4-3 to TRBJ1-2; tentatively, D is TRBD1 (6 bases). Germline V gene data show CDR1 as LGHNA and CDR2 as YSLEER. Trimming shortened V by 4 bases and J by 0 bases, and 9 bases separated the two germline ends. The length of the CDR3 is 14 residues.

The chain uses TRBV6-1 and TRBJ2-1, with 11 nucleotides matching TRBD2. CDR3 length: 13 amino acids. Per the germline V gene, CDR1 is MNHNS and CDR2 is SASEGT. V shed 4 bases and J 14 bases; nucleotides not matched to a gene: 7. CDR3 amino acids: CASSALLAGEKFF. CDR3 nucleotide sequence: TGTGCCAGCAGTGCCCTACTAGCGGGAGAGAAGTTCTTC.

This clonotype has just a few counts. This chain uses TRBV7-9 with TRBJ2-1; D perhaps matches TRBD1 (5 bases). The CDR3 runs 15 residues. The V end lost 1 base, the J end lost 6 bases, and 13 bases lay between the germline ends. Germline V gene lookup returns CDR1 SEHNR and CDR2 FQNEAQ (reference sequence). CDR3 sequence (DNA): TGTGCCAGCAGCTTAGTGGACAAAGTTCTCAATGAGCAGTTCTTC. Translated: CASSLVDKVLNEQFF.

This clonotype has more than one count but fewer than ten. The V gene is TRBV9, the J gene TRBJ2-2; D may match TRBD1 or TRBD2 (6 bases each). This CDR3 is 13 amino acids long. V was clipped by 4 bases and J by 8 bases, with 12 bases between them. Germline V gene data show CDR1 as SGDLS and CDR2 as YYNGEE. The CDR3 is CASSQQGRGELFF. The CDR3 DNA is TGTGCCAGCAGCCAGCAGGGGAGGGGGGAGCTGTTTTTT.

The rearrangement uses TRBV7-2 and TRBJ1-1; 7 bases are shared with TRBD1. CDR1 is SGHTA, CDR2 FQGNSA, per germline. V lost 7 bases and J lost 3; bases outside the gene matches: 5. The CDR3 is 13 residues long. The CDR3 sequence is CASIQGVDTEAFF. The CDR3 DNA reads TGTGCCAGCATCCAGGGGGTAGACACTGAAGCTTTCTTT.

This clonotype came up many times. This chain connects TRBV9 to TRBJ2-5, with D possibly matching TRBD1 (5 bases). Germline V gene lookup returns CDR1 SGDLS and CDR2 YYNGEE. CDR3 length: 15 amino acids. V lost 2 bases, J lost 0 bases, and 11 bases lay in between. This CDR3 is CASSVGHHNQETQYF. DNA of the CDR3: TGTGCCAGCAGCGTTGGACACCACAACCAAGAGACCCAGTACTTC.

This clonotype was seen ten or more times. The chain employs TRBV28 and TRBJ2-2; 8 bases are shared with TRBD1. V was clipped by 1 base and J by 7 bases; unmatched bases: 8. There are 16 residues in the CDR3. The V gene's germline CDR1 is MDHEN and CDR2 SYDVKM. DNA for the CDR3: TGTGCCAGCAGTTTATTCGGACAGGGAGCCGTCGGGGAGCTGTTTTTT. Encoded protein: CASSLFGQGAVGELFF. The variable domain in full, with the rest retrieved from reference TRBV28 and TRBJ2-2, is DVKVTQSSRYLVKRTGEKVFLECVQDMDHENMFWYRQDPGLGLRLIYFSYDVKMKEKGDIPEGYSVSREKKERFSLILESASTNQTSMYLCASSLFGQGAVGELFFGEGSRLTVL.

V usage is TRBV5-1 and J usage is TRBJ2-3; D could derive from TRBD1 or TRBD2 (5 bases each). CDR1 is SGHRS and CDR2 is YFSETQ in the germline V gene. Trimming pared 0 bases from V and 3 bases from J, leaving 20 bases between. There are 18 residues in the CDR3. The CDR3 coding sequence is TGCGCCAGCAGCTTGGGGTTCGGGACCCAAGGAGGAACAGATACGCAGTATTTT. This gives the protein CASSLGFGTQGGTDTQYF.